The clone carrying this T cell receptor (beta chain) was detected only a few times. What it binds is unknown. V shed 0 bases and J 5 bases; nucleotides not matched to a gene: 6. The CDR3 runs 14 residues. Germline CDR1 and CDR2: DFQATT and SNEGSKA (reference sequence). The data are from a study of blood T cells in healthy people across ages. Study-wide background: T cells yielded about one barcoded beta molecule per two cells through template switching.

Per sample, no less than 5 micrograms of total RNA were extracted. With a J-beta primer mix and a sample-barcoded 5' primer, a second PCR ran about 6 to 11 cycles. TCRdb itself ran the 5' RACE reads through MiXCR, one entry per CDR3 protein. The repertoire consists of about 640,000 distinct CDR3 sequences, with about 54% occurring once and the leading ten covering 30% to 45%. General study results and limits: Diversity estimated from one million T cells was considered an underestimate.

The sample comprised blood. The TCR comes from a man aged 60 to 75 in good health. V is TRBV20-1 and J is TRBJ2-5, with 7 bases identical to TRBD1. The CDR3 reads CSARDAARGETQYF. In DNA form, the CDR3 reads TGCAGTGCTAGAGATGCCGCCAGGGGGGAGACCCAGTACTTC.